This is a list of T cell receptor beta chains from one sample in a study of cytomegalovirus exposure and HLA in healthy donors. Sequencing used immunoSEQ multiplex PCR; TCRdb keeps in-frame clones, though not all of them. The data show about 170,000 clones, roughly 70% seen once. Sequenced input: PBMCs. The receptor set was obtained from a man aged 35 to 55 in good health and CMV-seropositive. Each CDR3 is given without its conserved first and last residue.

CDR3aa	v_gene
ASSLGLSSYNEQF	TRBV5-1
ASSPAISGGIPSTDTQY	TRBV18
ASSQVRTGGTEAF	TRBV4-2
ASSPGGGGNSPLH	TRBV18
ASSLEPLQGFGEKLF	TRBV7-6
ASSIPGRLGNTIY	TRBV19
ASSLRGGNEAF	TRBV5-1
ASRDETAPYGYT	TRBV11-2
ASSLEGGRETQY	TRBV5-5
ASSSPLTGGSYEQY	TRBV27
ASSQSGDSGYT	TRBV16
ASSQEGQGVYGYT	TRBV4-2
ASSFGSWGGTEAF	TRBV11-2
ASSLDSFEQY	TRBV5-4
ASSFIGGSKDEQF	TRBV7-2